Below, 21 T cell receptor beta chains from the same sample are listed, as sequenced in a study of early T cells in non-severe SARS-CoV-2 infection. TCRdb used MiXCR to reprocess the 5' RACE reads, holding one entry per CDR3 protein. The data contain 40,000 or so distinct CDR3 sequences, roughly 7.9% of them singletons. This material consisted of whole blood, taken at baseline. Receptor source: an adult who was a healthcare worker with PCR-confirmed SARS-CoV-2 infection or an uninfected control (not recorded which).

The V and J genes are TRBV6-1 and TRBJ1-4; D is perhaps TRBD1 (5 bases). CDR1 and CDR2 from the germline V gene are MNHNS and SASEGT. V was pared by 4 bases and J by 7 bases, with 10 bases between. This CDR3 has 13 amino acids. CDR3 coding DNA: TGTGCCAGCAGTGGACAGAATGCTGAAAAACTGTTTTTT. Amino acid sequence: CASSGQNAEKLFF.

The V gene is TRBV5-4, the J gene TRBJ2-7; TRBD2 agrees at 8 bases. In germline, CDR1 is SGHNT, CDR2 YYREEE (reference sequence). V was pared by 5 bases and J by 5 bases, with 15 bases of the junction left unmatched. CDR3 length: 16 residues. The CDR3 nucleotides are TGTGCCAGCAGTGAGACCCGACTAGCGCAGGCCCACGAGCAGTACTTC. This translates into CASSETRLAQAHEQYF.

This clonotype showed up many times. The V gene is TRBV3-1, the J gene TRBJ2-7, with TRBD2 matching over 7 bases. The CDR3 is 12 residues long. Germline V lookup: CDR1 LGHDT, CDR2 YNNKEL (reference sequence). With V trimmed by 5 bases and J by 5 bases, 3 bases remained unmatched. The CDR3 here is CASSNAGDEQYF. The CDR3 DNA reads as TGTGCCAGCAGCAACGCGGGGGACGAGCAGTACTTC.

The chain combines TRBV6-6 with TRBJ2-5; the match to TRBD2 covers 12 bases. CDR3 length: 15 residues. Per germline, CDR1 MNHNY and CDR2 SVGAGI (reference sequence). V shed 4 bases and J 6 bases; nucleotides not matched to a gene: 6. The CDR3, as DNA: TGTGCCAGCAGTTCCGCTAGCGGGGGGGCTAAGACCCAGTACTTC. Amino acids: CASSSASGGAKTQYF.

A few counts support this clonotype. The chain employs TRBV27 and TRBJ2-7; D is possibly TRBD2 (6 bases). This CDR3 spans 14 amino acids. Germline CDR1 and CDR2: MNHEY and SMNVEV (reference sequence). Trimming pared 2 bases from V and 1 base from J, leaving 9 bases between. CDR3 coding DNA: TGTGCCAGCAGTTTAGCGGGGCAATCCTACGAGCAGTACTTC. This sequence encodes CASSLAGQSYEQYF.

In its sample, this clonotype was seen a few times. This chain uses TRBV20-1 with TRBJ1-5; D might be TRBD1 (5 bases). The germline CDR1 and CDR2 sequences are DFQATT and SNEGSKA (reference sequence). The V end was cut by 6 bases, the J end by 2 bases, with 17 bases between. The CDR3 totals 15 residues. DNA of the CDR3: TGCAGTGCCCTGGGGCAGGGAACGCGCAATCAGCCCCAGCATTTT. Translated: CSALGQGTRNQPQHF.

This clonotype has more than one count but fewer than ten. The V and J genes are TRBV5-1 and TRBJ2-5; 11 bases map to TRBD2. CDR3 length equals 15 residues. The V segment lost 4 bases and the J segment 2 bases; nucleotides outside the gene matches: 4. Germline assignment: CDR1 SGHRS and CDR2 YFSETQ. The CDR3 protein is CASSPSSGGQETQYF. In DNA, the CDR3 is TGCGCCAGCAGCCCATCTAGCGGGGGGCAAGAGACCCAGTACTTC.

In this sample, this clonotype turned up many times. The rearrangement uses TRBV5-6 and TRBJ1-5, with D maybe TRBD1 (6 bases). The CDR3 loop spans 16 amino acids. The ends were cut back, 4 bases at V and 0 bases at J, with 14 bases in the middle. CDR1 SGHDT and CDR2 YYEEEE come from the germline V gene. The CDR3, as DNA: TGTGCCAGCAGCCAGGGACACCTCTATAGCAATCAGCCCCAGCATTTT. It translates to CASSQGHLYSNQPQHF. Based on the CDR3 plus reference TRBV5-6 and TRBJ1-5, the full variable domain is DAGVTQSPTHLIKTRGQQVTLRCSPKSGHDTVSWYQQALGQGPQFIFQYYEEEERQRGNFPDRFSGHQFPNYSSELNVNALLLGDSALYLCASSQGHLYSNQPQHFGDGTRLSIL.

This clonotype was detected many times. The CDR3 spells CSASQAGNQETQYF. DNA of the CDR3: TGCAGTGCTAGCCAAGCGGGAAACCAAGAGACCCAGTACTTC. This rearrangement joins TRBV20-1 to TRBJ2-5, with 7 bases identical to TRBD2. The J segment lost 0 bases and the V segment lost 3 bases, leaving 4 bases of the junction unmatched. CDR3 length: 14 amino acids. Germline V gene sequence: CDR1 DFQATT, CDR2 SNEGSKA (reference sequence).

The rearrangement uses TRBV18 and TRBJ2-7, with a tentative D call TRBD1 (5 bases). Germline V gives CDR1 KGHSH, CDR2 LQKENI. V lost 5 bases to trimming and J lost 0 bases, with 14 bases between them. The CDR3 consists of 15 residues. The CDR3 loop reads CASSFGAGNSYEQYF. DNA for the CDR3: TGTGCCAGCTCATTTGGGGCCGGAAACTCCTACGAGCAGTACTTC.

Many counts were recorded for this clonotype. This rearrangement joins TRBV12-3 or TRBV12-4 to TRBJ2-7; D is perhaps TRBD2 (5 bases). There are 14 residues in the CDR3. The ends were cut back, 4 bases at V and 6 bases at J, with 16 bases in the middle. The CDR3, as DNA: TGTGCCAGCAGTTCACACTGGGGAGTAGGCGAGCAGTACTTC. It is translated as CASSSHWGVGEQYF.

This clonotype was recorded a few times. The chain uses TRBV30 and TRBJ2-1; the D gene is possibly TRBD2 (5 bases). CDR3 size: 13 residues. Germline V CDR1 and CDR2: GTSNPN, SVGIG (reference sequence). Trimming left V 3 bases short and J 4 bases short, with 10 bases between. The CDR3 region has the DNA TGTGCCTGGAGCCCCGGGAATTACAATGAGCAGTTCTTC. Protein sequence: CAWSPGNYNEQFF.

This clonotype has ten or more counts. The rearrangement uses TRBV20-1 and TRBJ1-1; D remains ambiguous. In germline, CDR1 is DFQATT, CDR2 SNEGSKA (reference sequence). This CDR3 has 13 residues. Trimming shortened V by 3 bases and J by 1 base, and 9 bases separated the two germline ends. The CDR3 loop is CSARRGSNTEAFF. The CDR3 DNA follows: TGCAGTGCTAGGCGAGGATCGAACACTGAAGCTTTCTTT.

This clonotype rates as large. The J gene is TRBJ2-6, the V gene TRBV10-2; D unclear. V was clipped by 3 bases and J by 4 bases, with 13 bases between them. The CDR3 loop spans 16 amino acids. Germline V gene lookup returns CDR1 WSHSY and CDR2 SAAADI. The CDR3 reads CASSDYGTGGANVLTF. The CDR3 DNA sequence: TGCGCCAGCAGTGACTACGGAACGGGCGGGGCCAACGTCCTGACTTTC.

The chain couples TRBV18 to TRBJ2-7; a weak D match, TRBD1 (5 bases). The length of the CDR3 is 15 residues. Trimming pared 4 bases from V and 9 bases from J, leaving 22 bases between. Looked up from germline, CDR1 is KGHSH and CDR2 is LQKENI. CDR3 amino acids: CASSRGSEDNYRQYF. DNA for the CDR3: TGTGCCAGCTCACGCGGATCAGAGGACAACTACCGGCAGTACTTC.

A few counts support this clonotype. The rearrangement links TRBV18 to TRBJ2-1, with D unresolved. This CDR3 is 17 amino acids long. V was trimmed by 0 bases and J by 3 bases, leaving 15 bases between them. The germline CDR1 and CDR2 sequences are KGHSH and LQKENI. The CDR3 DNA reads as TGTGCCAGCTCACCACCAACAGACGTCTTAGGCTACAATGAGCAGTTCTTC. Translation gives CASSPPTDVLGYNEQFF.

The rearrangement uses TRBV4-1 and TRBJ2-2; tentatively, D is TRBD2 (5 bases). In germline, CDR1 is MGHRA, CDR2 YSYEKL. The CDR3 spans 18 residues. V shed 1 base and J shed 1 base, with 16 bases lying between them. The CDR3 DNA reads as TGCGCCAGCAGCCAAGTGTCTTTGAGGGAATGGAACACCGGGGAGCTGTTTTTT. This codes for CASSQVSLREWNTGELFF.

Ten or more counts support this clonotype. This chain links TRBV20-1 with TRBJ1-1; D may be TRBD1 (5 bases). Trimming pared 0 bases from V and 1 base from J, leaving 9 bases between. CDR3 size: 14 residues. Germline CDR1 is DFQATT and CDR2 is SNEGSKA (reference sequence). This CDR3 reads CSARDDSRNTEAFF. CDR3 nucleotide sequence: TGCAGTGCTAGAGATGACAGCAGGAACACTGAAGCTTTCTTT.

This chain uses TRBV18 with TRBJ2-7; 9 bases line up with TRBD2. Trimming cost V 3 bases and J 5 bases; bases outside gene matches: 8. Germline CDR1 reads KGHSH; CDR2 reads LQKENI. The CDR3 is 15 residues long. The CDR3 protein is CASSPGAGGMDEQYF. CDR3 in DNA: TGTGCCAGCTCACCCGGCGCGGGGGGGATGGACGAGCAGTACTTC.

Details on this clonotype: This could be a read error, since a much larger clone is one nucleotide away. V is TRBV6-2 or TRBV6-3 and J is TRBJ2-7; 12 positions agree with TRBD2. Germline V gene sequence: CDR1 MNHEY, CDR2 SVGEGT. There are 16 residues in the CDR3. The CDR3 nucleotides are TGTGGCAGCAGCCGGACTAGCGGGGAGGGTTTCTACGAGCAGTACTTC. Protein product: CGSSRTSGEGFYEQYF.

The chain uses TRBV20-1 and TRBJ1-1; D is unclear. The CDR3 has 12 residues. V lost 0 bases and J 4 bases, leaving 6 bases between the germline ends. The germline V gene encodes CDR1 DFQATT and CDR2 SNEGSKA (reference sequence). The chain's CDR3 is CSARDSGTEAFF. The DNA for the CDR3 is TGCAGTGCTAGAGATTCTGGCACTGAAGCTTTCTTT.